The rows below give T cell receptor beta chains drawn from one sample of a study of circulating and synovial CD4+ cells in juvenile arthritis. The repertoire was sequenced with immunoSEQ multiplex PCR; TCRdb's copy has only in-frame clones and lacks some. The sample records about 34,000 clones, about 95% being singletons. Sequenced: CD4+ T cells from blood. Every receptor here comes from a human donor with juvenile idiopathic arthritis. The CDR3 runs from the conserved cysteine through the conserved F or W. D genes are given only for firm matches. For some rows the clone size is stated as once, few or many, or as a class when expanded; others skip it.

CDR3: CASSLSGGQPQHF
DNA: TGTGCCAGCAGCTTATCGGGGGGTCAGCCCCAGCATTTT
length: 13
J: TRBJ1-5
D: -
size: -
V: TRBV7-2

CDR3: CASSDRRSYNSPLHF
DNA: TGTGCCAGCAGCGACAGGCGCTCCTATAATTCACCCCTCCACTTT
length: 15
J: TRBJ1-6
D: -
size: once
V: TRBV7-2

CDR3: CASSEAGTSNRGPRNEQFF
DNA: TGTGCCAGCAGTGAAGCGGGAACGTCAAACAGGGGGCCTCGCAATGAGCAGTTCTTC
length: 19
J: TRBJ2-1
D: TRBD1
size: -
V: TRBV2

CDR3: CASSIHPAGLEGYTF
DNA: TGTGCCAGTAGTATTCACCCAGCGGGGCTGGAAGGCTACACCTTC
length: 15
J: TRBJ1-2
D: -
size: -
V: TRBV19

CDR3: CASSRSGAVYEQYF
DNA: TGTGCCAGCAGCCGAAGCGGGGCAGTCTACGAGCAGTACTTC
length: 14
J: TRBJ2-7
D: TRBD2
size: -
V: TRBV7-9

CDR3: CASSLVLAGELFF
DNA: TGTGCCAGCAGCTTAGTACTAGCCGGGGAGCTGTTTTTT
length: 13
J: TRBJ2-2
D: -
size: once
V: TRBV7-6

CDR3: CASSLTGTAPYEQYF
DNA: TGTGCCAGCAGCCTGACAGGTACAGCTCCCTACGAGCAGTACTTC
length: 15
J: TRBJ2-7
D: -
size: -
V: TRBV7-2

CDR3: CASSIAADRPATNEKLFF
DNA: TGTGCCAGTAGTATAGCGGCGGACAGACCTGCAACTAATGAAAAACTGTTTTTT
length: 18
J: TRBJ1-4
D: -
size: -
V: TRBV19

CDR3: CASSLVGGSTDTQYF
DNA: TGCGCCAGCAGCTTGGTCGGGGGGAGCACAGATACGCAGTATTTT
length: 15
J: TRBJ2-3
D: TRBD2
size: -
V: TRBV5-1

CDR3: CASSLSLRGLNSPLHF
DNA: TGTGCCAGCAGCTTGTCCCTCAGGGGGCTTAATTCACCCCTCCACTTT
length: 16
J: TRBJ1-6
D: TRBD1
size: -
V: TRBV5-4

CDR3: CASSYSPFTDTQYF
DNA: TGTGCCAGCAGTTACTCTCCTTTCACAGATACGCAGTATTTT
length: 14
J: TRBJ2-3
D: -
size: -
V: TRBV6-6

CDR3: CASSHGQTSNYGYTF
DNA: TGCGCCAGCAGCCATGGACAGACGAGTAACTATGGCTACACCTTC
length: 15
J: TRBJ1-2
D: -
size: -
V: TRBV4-1

CDR3: CASSLGLRVPDTQYF
DNA: TGCGCCAGCAGCTTAGGCCTCAGGGTTCCAGATACGCAGTATTTT
length: 15
J: TRBJ2-3
D: -
size: -
V: TRBV5-1

CDR3: CASSYATSGGWNEQFF
DNA: TGTGCCAGCAGTTACGCCACTAGCGGGGGGTGGAATGAGCAGTTCTTC
length: 16
J: TRBJ2-1
D: TRBD2
size: -
V: TRBV6-5

CDR3: CASSPTQGNYGYTF
DNA: TGTGCCAGCTCCCCGACTCAGGGTAACTATGGCTACACCTTC
length: 14
J: TRBJ1-2
D: -
size: -
V: TRBV6-5

CDR3: CASTDRGIYYGYTF
DNA: TGTGCCAGTACGGACAGGGGAATCTACTATGGCTACACCTTC
length: 14
J: TRBJ1-2
D: TRBD1
size: -
V: TRBV19

CDR3: CASSLAVNQPQHF
DNA: TGTGCCAGCAGCTTGGCGGTGAATCAGCCCCAGCATTTT
length: 13
J: TRBJ1-5
D: -
size: -
V: TRBV5-5

CDR3: CASSLRGTGANVLTF
DNA: TGTGCCAGCAGCCTGCGAGGGACTGGGGCCAACGTCCTGACTTTC
length: 15
J: TRBJ2-6
D: -
size: -
V: TRBV7-2

CDR3: CASSQFWGVSNTEAFF
DNA: TGCGCCAGCAGCCAATTCTGGGGGGTCTCGAACACTGAAGCTTTCTTT
length: 16
J: TRBJ1-1
D: -
size: -
V: TRBV4-1

CDR3: CASSLPGDAEAFF
DNA: TGTGCCAGCAGCTTACCAGGCGACGCTGAAGCTTTCTTT
length: 13
J: TRBJ1-1
D: -
size: -
V: TRBV7-2

CDR3: CASSSGVETEAFF
DNA: TGTGCCAGCAGTTCAGGGGTGGAGACTGAAGCTTTCTTT
length: 13
J: TRBJ1-1
D: -
size: -
V: TRBV28

CDR3: CASSSGTSAYNEQFF
DNA: TGTGCCAGCAGTTCCGGGACTAGCGCTTACAATGAGCAGTTCTTC
length: 15
J: TRBJ2-1
D: TRBD2
size: -
V: TRBV28

CDR3: CAGAQGRETQYF
DNA: TGTGCCGGGGCACAGGGAAGAGAGACCCAGTACTTC
length: 12
J: TRBJ2-5
D: -
size: -
V: TRBV6-1

CDR3: CASSLVNRVPGELFF
DNA: TGTGCCAGCAGCTTAGTGAACAGGGTCCCCGGGGAGCTGTTTTTT
length: 15
J: TRBJ2-2
D: -
size: -
V: TRBV7-9

CDR3: CASSSRSDRFDEKLFF
DNA: TGTGCCAGCAGTTCGCGATCGGACAGGTTTGATGAAAAACTGTTTTTT
length: 16
J: TRBJ1-4
D: TRBD1
size: -
V: TRBV6-6

CDR3: CASIPGVADTEAFF
DNA: TGTGCCAGCATCCCCGGGGTCGCAGACACTGAAGCTTTCTTT
length: 14
J: TRBJ1-1
D: -
size: -
V: TRBV28

CDR3: CASSLQAGYTGELFF
DNA: TGTGCCAGCAGCTTACAAGCGGGGTACACCGGGGAGCTGTTTTTT
length: 15
J: TRBJ2-2
D: TRBD2
size: -
V: TRBV7-3

CDR3: CASSLVSGIRYGYTF
DNA: TGTGCCAGCAGCTTAGTATCGGGAATTAGGTATGGCTACACCTTC
length: 15
J: TRBJ1-2
D: -
size: -
V: TRBV7-9

CDR3: CASSRGRGFYNEQFF
DNA: TGCGCCAGCAGCCGCGGGAGAGGATTTTACAATGAGCAGTTCTTC
length: 15
J: TRBJ2-1
D: TRBD2
size: -
V: TRBV5-1

CDR3: CASDDRIKETQYF
DNA: TGTGCCAGCGACGACAGAATAAAAGAGACCCAGTACTTC
length: 13
J: TRBJ2-5
D: -
size: -
V: TRBV6-1

CDR3: CASSRQGSSYNEQFF
DNA: TGTGCCAGCAGCAGACAGGGAAGCTCCTACAATGAGCAGTTCTTC
length: 15
J: TRBJ2-1
D: TRBD1
size: -
V: TRBV7-3